This is a list of T cell receptor beta chains from one sample in a study of cytomegalovirus exposure and HLA in healthy donors. The protocol was immunoSEQ multiplex PCR, while the TCRdb copy is restricted to in-frame clones and leaves out a portion. Of roughly 150,000 clones listed, around 92% are singletons. Specimen: PBMCs. The source of these receptors is a man between 18 and 35 years old in good health and CMV-seropositive. CDR3s include the opening cysteine and the closing phenylalanine or tryptophan. Fields, in order: J gene, clone size, D gene, V gene, CDR3 protein, CDR3 DNA. A D gene is named only where the DNA matches it firmly. For some rows the clone size is stated as once, few or many, or as a class when expanded; others skip it.

J: TRBJ2-7; size: NA; D: NA; V: TRBV6-6; CDR3: CASSTGEAAGEQYF; DNA: TGTGCCAGCAGTACCGGGGAGGCGGCAGGAGAGCAGTACTTC
J: TRBJ2-1; size: NA; D: TRBD2; V: TRBV27; CDR3: CASSSGTSGSVQFF; DNA: TGTGCCAGCAGTTCCGGGACTAGCGGGAGTGTGCAGTTCTTC
J: TRBJ2-7; size: NA; D: NA; V: TRBV7-9; CDR3: CASSGTLSYEQYF; DNA: TGTGCCAGCTCCGGGACTCTGTCCTACGAGCAGTACTTC
J: TRBJ2-7; size: NA; D: NA; V: TRBV9; CDR3: CASSLRDISSYEQYF; DNA: TGTGCCAGCAGCCTCCGGGACATTTCGTCCTACGAGCAGTACTTC
J: TRBJ2-1; size: NA; D: NA; V: TRBV18; CDR3: CASSLTENNEQFF; DNA: TGTGCCAGCTCACTAACAGAGAACAATGAGCAGTTCTTC
J: TRBJ2-1; size: NA; D: TRBD2; V: TRBV11-1; CDR3: CASSPIAGVYNEQFF; DNA: TGTGCCAGCAGCCCGATCGCGGGAGTGTACAATGAGCAGTTCTTC
J: TRBJ1-2; size: NA; D: NA; V: TRBV2; CDR3: CASSLAGRSPYGYTF; DNA: TGTGCCAGCAGTCTCGCCGGGAGGTCCCCCTATGGCTACACCTTC
J: TRBJ2-3; size: NA; D: NA; V: TRBV5-1; CDR3: CASASGRNTDTQYF; DNA: TGCGCCAGCGCCTCTGGGCGTAACACAGATACGCAGTATTTT
J: TRBJ1-5; size: NA; D: TRBD1; V: TRBV4-2; CDR3: CASSPGQENQPQHF; DNA: TGTGCCAGCAGCCCCGGACAGGAAAATCAGCCCCAGCATTTT
J: TRBJ1-1; size: NA; D: TRBD1; V: TRBV30; CDR3: CAWSRTGGPEAFF; DNA: TGTGCCTGGAGTAGGACAGGGGGACCCGAAGCTTTCTTT
J: TRBJ2-1; size: NA; D: TRBD2; V: TRBV5-1; CDR3: CASSLYTSGSVSTNEQFF; DNA: TGCGCCAGCAGCTTGTATACTAGCGGGAGCGTCTCCACCAATGAGCAGTTCTTC
J: TRBJ2-3; size: NA; D: TRBD2; V: TRBV5-6; CDR3: CASSLRGGPAVGTDTQYF; DNA: TGTGCCAGCAGCTTGAGGGGAGGGCCGGCCGTTGGCACAGATACGCAGTATTTT
J: TRBJ2-5; size: few; D: TRBD2; V: TRBV18; CDR3: CASSRLAGDRETQYF; DNA: TGTGCCAGCTCACGACTAGCGGGAGATAGGGAGACCCAGTACTTC
J: TRBJ2-7; size: NA; D: TRBD2; V: TRBV29-1; CDR3: CSVEVAGEYYEQYF; DNA: TGCAGCGTTGAGGTAGCGGGAGAGTACTACGAGCAGTACTTC
J: TRBJ2-5; size: NA; D: NA; V: TRBV30; CDR3: CAWSKQQETQYF; DNA: TGTGCCTGGTCGAAGCAACAAGAGACCCAGTACTTC
J: TRBJ2-5; size: NA; D: NA; V: TRBV27; CDR3: CASSLRGWAAQETQYF; DNA: TGTGCCAGCAGTTTAAGGGGCTGGGCGGCTCAAGAGACCCAGTACTTC
J: TRBJ2-1; size: NA; D: NA; V: TRBV19; CDR3: CASSIRGVFVQFF; DNA: TGTGCCAGTAGTATACGAGGAGTCTTCGTGCAGTTCTTC